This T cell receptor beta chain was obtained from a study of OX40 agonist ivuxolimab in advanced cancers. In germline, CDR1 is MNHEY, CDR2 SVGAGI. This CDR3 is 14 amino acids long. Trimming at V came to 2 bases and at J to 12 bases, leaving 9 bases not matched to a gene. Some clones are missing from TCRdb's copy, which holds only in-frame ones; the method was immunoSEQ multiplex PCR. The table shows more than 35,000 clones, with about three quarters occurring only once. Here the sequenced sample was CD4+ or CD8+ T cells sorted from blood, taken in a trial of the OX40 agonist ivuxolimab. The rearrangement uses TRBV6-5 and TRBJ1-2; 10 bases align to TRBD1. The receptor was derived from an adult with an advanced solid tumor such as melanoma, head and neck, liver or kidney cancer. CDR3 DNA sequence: TGTGCCAGCAGTTACATGGGGACAGGGGTCGAGCACACCTTC. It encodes CASSYMGTGVEHTF.